This T cell receptor (beta chain) was retrieved from a study of neurological immune-mediated disorders. Findings of the study overall: Patients with HTLV-1-associated myelopathy showed the most TCR clonal expansion. Those with multiple sclerosis showed the least, falling below healthy controls.

Time point given: longitudinal time-point 2. The starting material, 2 million PBMCs stored at -80 C, gave rise to the unsorted libraries. TCRdb reprocessed the 5' RACE reads via MiXCR and lists one record per CDR3 protein. The table records tens of thousands of distinct CDR3 sequences, 13% of them present only once. On this clonotype: What it recognizes is unknown.

Deletions cut 10 bases from V and 0 bases from J, with 17 bases between. CDR3 length equals 15 residues. The germline CDR1 and CDR2 sequences are WNHNN and SYGVQD (reference sequence). This chain links TRBV10-1 with TRBJ2-3; a possible D gene is TRBD1 (5 bases). The sequencing sample was made of PBMCs. The clonotype comes from a female donor with HTLV-1-associated myelopathy (HAM/TSP). Here the CDR3 reads CANSAQQGSTDTQYF. DNA of the CDR3: TGCGCCAACTCAGCCCAGCAGGGAAGCACAGATACGCAGTATTTT.